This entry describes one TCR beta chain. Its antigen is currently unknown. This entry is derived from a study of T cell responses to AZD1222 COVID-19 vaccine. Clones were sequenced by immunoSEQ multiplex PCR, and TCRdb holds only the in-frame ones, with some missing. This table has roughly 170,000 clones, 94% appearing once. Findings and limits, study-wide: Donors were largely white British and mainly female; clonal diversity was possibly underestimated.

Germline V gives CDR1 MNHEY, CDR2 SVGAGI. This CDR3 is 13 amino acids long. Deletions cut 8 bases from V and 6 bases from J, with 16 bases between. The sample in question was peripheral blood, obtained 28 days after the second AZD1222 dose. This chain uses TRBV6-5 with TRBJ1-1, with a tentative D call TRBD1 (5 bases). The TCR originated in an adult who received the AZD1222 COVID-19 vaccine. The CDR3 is CASSPGGHSEAFF. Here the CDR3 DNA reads TGTGCCAGCTCACCCGGGGGTCATTCTGAAGCTTTCTTT.